The source of this T cell receptor (beta chain) is a study of cytomegalovirus exposure and HLA in healthy donors. A remark on this clone: Its antigen is not identified.

Study results and caveats: According to the study, 160 or so TCR beta chains were cytomegalovirus-associated. TCR sequences were mostly rare, though some public TCRs occurred in many donors.

The donors were in the approximately 120-subject validation cohort; that cohort was separate from the roughly 730-subject first cohort. The V segment lost 4 bases and the J segment 6 bases; nucleotides outside the gene matches: 7. CDR1 and CDR2 (germline): SGHRS, YFSETQ. This CDR3 has 14 amino acids. Clones were read by immunoSEQ multiplex PCR, and TCRdb kept only the in-frame ones, dropping some. The sample lists 120,000 or so clones, about 83% occurring once. This chain joins TRBV5-1 and TRBJ1-2; 9 bases fit TRBD1. Input material: PBMCs. The clonotype comes from a man younger than 35 in good health and CMV-seronegative. The CDR3 DNA reads TGCGCCAGCAGCACCGGGACAGGGATTGATGGCTACACCTTC. This translates into CASSTGTGIDGYTF.